The 32 T cell receptor beta chains given below trace back to one sample, sequenced in a study of identical twins. TCRdb independently ran MiXCR on the 5' RACE reads; one entry per CDR3 protein. Of about 300,000 distinct CDR3 sequences listed, roughly an eighth are singletons. This sample also appeared in a second study, on yellow fever vaccine responses in identical twins.

Sequencing was carried out using CD8+ T cells sorted from blood. These receptors all come from a woman between 18 and 30 years old in good health.

In its sample, this clonotype was seen a few times. This sequence joins TRBV12-3 or TRBV12-4 and TRBJ2-3, with unresolved D. The germline V and J ends were trimmed by 3 bases and 5 bases, with 12 bases remaining between them. This CDR3 comprises 14 residues. The CDR3 loop reads CASSFVTPVDTQYF. The CDR3 DNA reads as TGTGCCAGCAGTTTCGTCACCCCCGTAGATACGCAGTATTTT.

The V and J genes are TRBV9 and TRBJ2-7, with unresolved D. The CDR3 is 14 amino acids. In germline, CDR1 is SGDLS, CDR2 YYNGEE. Trimming pared 5 bases from V and 5 bases from J, leaving 17 bases between. The CDR3 protein is CASSVDGFRDEQYF. CDR3 nucleotides: TGTGCCAGCAGTGTCGACGGGTTCCGGGACGAGCAGTACTTC.

There are many counts of this clonotype. The rearrangement links TRBV5-1 to TRBJ2-7, with 10 nucleotides matching TRBD2. The CDR3 spans 19 residues. Germline values: CDR1 SGHRS, CDR2 YFSETQ. V lost 0 bases, J lost 2 bases, and 14 bases stayed unmatched. This chain's CDR3 is CASSLAGLAGESPPYEQYF. In DNA, the CDR3 is TGCGCCAGCAGCTTGGCGGGTCTAGCGGGAGAAAGCCCCCCCTACGAGCAGTACTTC. The full variable domain, in which reference TRBV5-1 and TRBJ2-7 provide the parts outside the CDR3, is KAGVTQTPRYLIKTRGQQVTLSCSPISGHRSVSWYQQTPGQGLQFLFEYFSETQRNKGNFPGRFSGRQFSNSRSEMNVSTLELGDSALYLCASSLAGLAGESPPYEQYFGPGTRLTVT.

In its sample, this clonotype was seen a few times. The chain is built from TRBV27 and TRBJ2-1, with 7 nucleotides matching TRBD2. Losses at the gene ends were 7 bases for V and 4 bases for J; bases not matched to a gene: 13. Germline assignment: CDR1 MNHEY and CDR2 SMNVEV (reference sequence). CDR3 length: 16 amino acids. CDR3 DNA sequence: TGTGCCAGCACCCCAGTTGGGGGAGGGCCATACAATGAGCAGTTCTTC. As protein: CASTPVGGGPYNEQFF.

The gene calls are TRBV24-1 and TRBJ2-1; the D call may be TRBD1 or TRBD2 (5 bases each). V lost 0 bases and J lost 7, with 24 bases in between. Looked up from germline, CDR1 is KGHDR and CDR2 is SFDVKD. The CDR3 has 19 amino acids. CDR3 residues: CATSDLPGLVGAMANEQFF. The CDR3 DNA sequence: TGTGCCACCAGTGATTTGCCGGGGTTGGTAGGGGCCATGGCGAATGAGCAGTTCTTC.

This clonotype was seen a few times. The CDR3: CASRLAGGGVETQYF. CDR3 nucleotides: TGTGCCAGCAGACTAGCGGGGGGTGGGGTTGAGACCCAGTACTTC. The chain uses TRBV12-3 or TRBV12-4 and TRBJ2-5, with TRBD2 identical over 12 bases. CDR3 length: 15 amino acids. V lost 6 bases and J lost 5; bases outside the gene matches: 7.

The chain uses TRBV28 and TRBJ2-3, with 10 bases that match TRBD1. Germline V gene lookup returns CDR1 MDHEN and CDR2 SYDVKM. The CDR3 length is 17 residues. V lost 3 bases to trimming and J lost 7 bases; unmatched junction nucleotides: 13. Here the CDR3 reads CASSLDDRGPYKYTQYF. Here the CDR3 DNA reads TGTGCCAGCAGTTTGGACGACAGGGGGCCGTACAAATATACGCAGTATTTT.

This clonotype was counted ten times or more. The genes are TRBV20-1 and TRBJ2-3; D might be TRBD2 (6 bases). Trimming cost V 0 bases and J 4 bases, with 20 bases left between them. From germline, CDR1 is DFQATT and CDR2 SNEGSKA (reference sequence). The CDR3 extends over 17 amino acids. This CDR3 reads CSARDAQAGPGPDTQYF. Written as DNA, the CDR3 is TGCAGTGCTAGAGATGCCCAGGCGGGGCCCGGTCCAGATACGCAGTATTTT.

This clonotype was found a few times. This chain joins TRBV3-1 and TRBJ2-3; the D gene is possibly TRBD2 (5 bases). The length of the CDR3 is 13 residues. Germline V CDR1 and CDR2: LGHDT, YNNKEL (reference sequence). The germline V and J ends were trimmed by 0 bases and 7 bases, with 8 bases remaining between them. The CDR3 bases are TGTGCCAGCAGCCAAGAGGAGGCATATACGCAGTATTTT. It translates to CASSQEEAYTQYF.

This clonotype has at least ten counts. The chain recombines TRBV4-2 with TRBJ2-4; 7 nucleotides line up with TRBD2. V was pared by 3 bases and J by 0 bases, with 2 bases of the junction left unmatched. The V gene's germline CDR1 is LGHNA and CDR2 YNFKEQ. The CDR3 contains 15 residues. The CDR3 DNA sequence: TGTGCCAGCAGCCACTTAGCGGGAGCCAAAAACATTCAGTACTTC. Its protein is CASSHLAGAKNIQYF.

This clonotype was seen more than once but under ten times. The chain combines TRBV13 with TRBJ2-1; D ambiguous. Germline V CDR1 and CDR2: PRHDT, FYEKMQ (reference sequence). V lost 4 bases, J lost 4 bases, and 11 bases lay in between. The CDR3 spans 14 residues. CDR3 DNA: TGTGCCAGCAGCTACCCCATGGCTTACAATGAGCAGTTCTTC. Protein sequence: CASSYPMAYNEQFF.

V is TRBV6-5 and J is TRBJ2-2; D unclear. V was shortened by 4 bases and J by 0 bases, with 6 bases between the two germline ends. The CDR3 consists of 14 residues. The germline V gene encodes CDR1 MNHEY and CDR2 SVGAGI. The CDR3 DNA is TGTGCCAGCAGTTTTCGCTCGAACACCGGGGAGCTGTTTTTT. Encoded protein: CASSFRSNTGELFF.

This clonotype was counted between two and nine times. The chain employs TRBV28 and TRBJ2-7; no reliable D call. The CDR3 totals 16 residues. Germline CDR1 is MDHEN and CDR2 is SYDVKM. V was clipped by 6 bases and J by 0 bases, with 18 bases between them. CDR3 sequence reads: CASSSDTPYHSYEQYF. The CDR3 DNA reads as TGTGCCAGCAGCTCAGACACACCGTACCACTCCTACGAGCAGTACTTC.

A few counts support this clonotype. This chain connects TRBV19 to TRBJ2-2; TRBD1 or TRBD2 may be the D gene (6 bases each). This CDR3 region has 14 residues. V lost 3 bases to trimming and J lost 3 bases, with 8 bases between them. Germline V CDR1 and CDR2: LNHDA, SQIVND (reference sequence). The CDR3, as DNA: TGTGCCAGTAGTATCGGGGGCTACACCGGGGAGCTGTTTTTT. Translation: CASSIGGYTGELFF.

This clonotype occurred a few times. This rearrangement joins TRBV20-1 to TRBJ2-1, with 11 bases fitting TRBD1. Per germline, CDR1 DFQATT and CDR2 SNEGSKA (reference sequence). V lost 6 bases to trimming and J lost 9 bases; unmatched junction nucleotides: 7. The CDR3 runs 13 residues. DNA for the CDR3: TGCAGTGCCCATGGACAGGGGGCACTTGAGCAGTTCTTC. Translating it yields CSAHGQGALEQFF.

This clonotype was picked up a small number of times. DNA for the CDR3: TGCAGCGTTGAAGATTTACATTATGAGCAGTTCTTC. It translates to CSVEDLHYEQFF. J is TRBJ2-1 and V is TRBV29-1, with D hard to call. The CDR3 is 12 residues long. The germline CDR1 and CDR2 sequences are SQVTM and ANQGSEA. Between the trimmed V and J ends, which lost 0 bases and 8 bases, there was a span of 8 bases.

This clonotype was counted only a few times. V gene TRBV5-1 combines with J gene TRBJ2-3; 9 bases align to TRBD2. This CDR3 region has 15 residues. From germline, CDR1 is SGHRS and CDR2 YFSETQ. The trim removed 4 bases at V and 1 base at J, leaving 4 bases unmatched. The CDR3 sequence is CASSEGLAGTDTQYF. For the CDR3, the DNA is TGCGCCAGCAGCGAGGGACTAGCAGGCACAGATACGCAGTATTTT.

The chain has TRBV7-2 and TRBJ2-7; the match to TRBD2 covers 8 bases. Trimming at V came to 5 bases and at J to 0 bases, leaving 3 bases not matched to a gene. The CDR3 has 14 amino acids. The germline V gene encodes CDR1 SGHTA and CDR2 FQGNSA. DNA of the CDR3: TGTGCCAGCAGCATCGGACTAGCCTCCTACGAGCAGTACTTC. Protein: CASSIGLASYEQYF.

This clonotype has just a few counts. V gene TRBV7-8 combines with J gene TRBJ2-7; tentatively, D is TRBD1 or TRBD2 (6 bases each). The CDR3 is made up of 18 amino acids. In germline, CDR1 is SGHVS, CDR2 FQNEAQ. Trimming removed 0 bases at V and 7 bases at J, with 25 bases between. The DNA of the CDR3 is TGTGCCAGCAGCTTAGCGAGGGACTCCGGGACAATTCACGGAGAGCAGTACGTC. Amino acids: CASSLARDSGTIHGEQYV.

The rearrangement uses TRBV5-5 and TRBJ2-6; the D gene is possibly TRBD2 (5 bases). Germline V lookup: CDR1 SGHKS, CDR2 YYEKEE (reference sequence). V lost 0 bases, J lost 0 bases, and 13 bases lay in between. CDR3 length: 18 residues. The CDR3 DNA reads as TGTGCCAGCAGCTTGGATGAGGGAACTTACTCTGGGGCCAACGTCCTGACTTTC. Encoded protein: CASSLDEGTYSGANVLTF.

V is TRBV29-1 and J is TRBJ2-1; perhaps TRBD2 as D (6 bases). Germline CDR1 and CDR2: SQVTM and ANQGSEA. Trimming pared 1 base from V and 9 bases from J, leaving 25 bases between. This CDR3 has 17 amino acids. CDR3 nucleotide sequence: TGCAGCGTTGAAGGGGGGGATCTCCACATCTTAGTCGGTGAGCAGTTCTTC. Encoded protein: CSVEGGDLHILVGEQFF.

V gene TRBV10-3 combines with J gene TRBJ1-1; D is perhaps TRBD1 (6 bases). Between the trimmed V and J ends, which lost 3 bases and 1 base, there was a span of 12 bases. In germline, CDR1 is ENHRY, CDR2 SYGVKD. The CDR3 covers 15 residues. The CDR3 DNA is TGTGCCATCAGTGAAGGGGGGGGGTGGAACACTGAAGCTTTCTTT. Translating it yields CAISEGGGWNTEAFF.

The chain combines TRBV14 with TRBJ2-7, with 7 bases fitting TRBD1. The CDR3 totals 19 residues. Germline assignment: CDR1 SGHDN and CDR2 FVKESK. After removal of 0 bases from V and 2 bases from J, the junction contained 16 bases not matched to a gene. The DNA of the CDR3 is TGTGCCAGCAGCCAAGAACGGCCCGGACAGGAGTCTAGGGCCTACGAGCAGTACTTC. It translates to CASSQERPGQESRAYEQYF. Looking up the rest from reference TRBV14 and TRBJ2-7 gives the full variable domain: EAGVTQFPSHSVIEKGQTVTLRCDPISGHDNLYWYRRVMGKEIKFLLHFVKESKQDESGMPNNRFLAERTGGTYSTLKVQPAELEDSGVYFCASSQERPGQESRAYEQYFGPGTRLTVT.

The rearrangement uses TRBV6-4 and TRBJ2-3; D call uncertain. With 3 bases removed from V and 0 bases from J, the gap between germline ends came to 4 bases. Germline loops: CDR1 MRHNA, CDR2 SNTAGT. The CDR3 contains 13 residues. The DNA of the CDR3 is TGTGCCAGCAGTGAGAAGAGCACAGATACGCAGTATTTT. The encoded protein is CASSEKSTDTQYF.

The chain carries TRBV3-1 and TRBJ2-5, with 11 bases matching TRBD1. Trimming cost V 6 bases and J 0 bases; bases outside gene matches: 6. CDR3 length equals 16 residues. Germline assignment: CDR1 LGHDT and CDR2 YNNKEL (reference sequence). CDR3 nucleotide sequence: TGTGCCAGCAGGCGCCGGGACAGGGGGTACCAAGAGACCCAGTACTTC. Translating it yields CASRRRDRGYQETQYF.

The chain uses TRBV6-1 and TRBJ1-2; D gene uncertain. Germline V gene data show CDR1 as MNHNS and CDR2 as SASEGT. CDR3 size: 13 residues. V gave up 6 bases and J gave up 3 bases, with 11 bases separating them. CDR3 loop: CASSPLEYYGYTF. The CDR3 bases are TGTGCCAGCAGCCCATTAGAATACTATGGCTACACCTTC.

This clonotype was recorded many times. The rearrangement uses TRBV5-5 and TRBJ2-2; D is ambiguous. The length of the CDR3 is 12 residues. Trimming removed 6 bases from V and 8 bases from J, with 11 bases in between. From germline, CDR1 is SGHKS and CDR2 YYEKEE (reference sequence). The CDR3 reads CASTPGTGELFF. In DNA, the CDR3 is TGTGCCAGCACCCCCGGTACAGGGGAGCTGTTTTTT.

This clonotype was detected ten times or more. The rearrangement joins TRBV11-1 to TRBJ2-3; 10 positions match TRBD2. The J segment lost 1 base and the V segment lost 5 bases, leaving 15 bases of the junction unmatched. This CDR3 contains 19 residues. The V gene's germline CDR1 is SGHAT and CDR2 FQDESV (reference sequence). The CDR3 region has the DNA TGTGCCAGCAGCCCGCCGCTAGCGGGGGAGGCCCTCGGCACAGATACGCAGTATTTT. The encoded protein is CASSPPLAGEALGTDTQYF. Full variable domain (outside the CDR3, taken from reference TRBV11-1 and TRBJ2-3): EAEVAQSPRYKITEKSQAVAFWCDPISGHATLYWYRQILGQGPELLVQFQDESVVDDSQLPKDRFSAERLKGVDSTLKIQPAELGDSAMYLCASSPPLAGEALGTDTQYFGPGTRLTVL.

This clonotype was recorded a few times. The rearrangement joins TRBV3-1 to TRBJ1-4; no firm D call. Per germline, CDR1 LGHDT and CDR2 YNNKEL (reference sequence). V lost 5 bases, J lost 3 bases, and 13 bases lay in between. The CDR3 is 15 amino acids. CDR3 coding DNA: TGTGCCAGCAGCACGGGTGGTCGGCCTAATGAAAAACTGTTTTTT. Translation: CASSTGGRPNEKLFF.

This clonotype has only a few counts. The chain is built from TRBV29-1 and TRBJ2-6, with TRBD1 as a possible D gene (6 bases). This CDR3 contains 15 residues. Germline CDR1 SQVTM, CDR2 ANQGSEA. Between the trimmed V and J ends, which lost 4 bases and 4 bases, there was a span of 14 bases. CDR3 protein: CSVAPGDSGANVLTF. The CDR3 DNA reads as TGCAGCGTTGCGCCAGGGGATTCCGGGGCCAACGTCCTGACTTTC.

This clonotype came up many times. CDR3 DNA sequence: TGCGCCAGCAGCCAGGAAGACAGGGTACCCTACGAGCAGTACTTC. Translation gives CASSQEDRVPYEQYF. The chain uses TRBV4-1 and TRBJ2-7, with 7 bases aligning to TRBD1. The germline V gene has CDR1 MGHRA and CDR2 YSYEKL. The CDR3 runs to 15 residues. V was clipped by 3 bases and J by 2 bases; unmatched bases: 7.

This sequence joins TRBV6-4 and TRBJ1-1; no clear D. The CDR3 sequence is 13 residues long. Trimming removed 5 bases at V and 4 bases at J, with 11 bases between. From germline, CDR1 is MRHNA and CDR2 SNTAGT. The CDR3 region is CASSHGGRTEAFF. The CDR3 nucleotides are TGTGCCAGCAGTCACGGAGGTCGCACTGAAGCTTTCTTT.